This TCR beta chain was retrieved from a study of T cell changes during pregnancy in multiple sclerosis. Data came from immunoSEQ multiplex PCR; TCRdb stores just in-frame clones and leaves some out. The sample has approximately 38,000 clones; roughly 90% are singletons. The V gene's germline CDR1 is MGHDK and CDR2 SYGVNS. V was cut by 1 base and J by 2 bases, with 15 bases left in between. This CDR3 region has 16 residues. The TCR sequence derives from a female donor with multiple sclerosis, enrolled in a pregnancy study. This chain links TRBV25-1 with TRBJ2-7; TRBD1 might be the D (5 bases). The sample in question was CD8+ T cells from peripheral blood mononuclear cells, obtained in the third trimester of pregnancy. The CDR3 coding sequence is TGTGCCAGCAGTGAATCGTTCTCGACAGTCCCCTACGAGCAGTACTTC. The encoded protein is CASSESFSTVPYEQYF.